These 5 T cell receptor beta chains were sequenced from one sample in a study of shared clonotypes between healthy human individuals. Sequenced by immunoSEQ multiplex PCR; TCRdb stores in-frame clones only, minus some. The sample has more than 2,000,000 clones; approximately 93% are singletons. Input material: naive CD4+ T cells from PBMCs. As for subset: CD45RA+ positively selected. These receptors originate from a man aged 18 to 30 in good health. Some clones in this sample may be carry-over from other donors' samples.

This chain links TRBV5-1 with TRBJ1-1; 10 nucleotides align to TRBD1. Looked up from germline, CDR1 is SGHRS and CDR2 is YFSETQ. V gave up 4 bases and J gave up 4 bases; unmatched junction bases: 10. The length of the CDR3 is 16 residues. This chain's CDR3 is CASSAGTGVRSTEAFF. The CDR3 DNA reads as TGCGCCAGCAGCGCCGGGACAGGGGTAAGAAGCACTGAAGCTTTCTTT.

This chain links TRBV6-1 with TRBJ1-2; D not resolved. Per the germline V gene, CDR1 is MNHNS and CDR2 is SASEGT. Trimming pared 0 bases from V and 4 bases from J, leaving 3 bases between. CDR3 size: 12 residues. This chain's CDR3 is CASSEAAYGYTF. CDR3 DNA sequence: TGTGCCAGCAGTGAAGCGGCCTATGGCTACACCTTC.

The CDR3 bases are TGTGCCAGCACAGGAAGCTCCCAAGAGACCCAGTACTTC. It yields the protein CASTGSSQETQYF. The chain employs TRBV2 and TRBJ2-5; D remains ambiguous. Germline CDR1 and CDR2: SNHLY and FYNNEI. V was pared by 7 bases and J by 1 base, with 10 bases between. The CDR3 sequence is 13 residues long.

The chain is built from TRBV7-9 and TRBJ2-2; no definite D call. Germline V CDR1 and CDR2: SEHNR, FQNEAQ (reference sequence). The length of the CDR3 is 13 residues. Trimming pared 1 base from V and 9 bases from J, leaving 9 bases between. The DNA of the CDR3 is TGTGCCAGCAGCTTAGATGTCCTCCGGGAGCTGTTTTTT. Amino acids: CASSLDVLRELFF. The whole variable domain, filled in from reference TRBV7-9 and TRBJ2-2, reads DTGVSQNPRHKITKRGQNVTFRCDPISEHNRLYWYRQTLGQGPEFLTYFQNEAQLEKSRLLSDRFSAERPKGSFSTLEIQRTEQGDSAMYLCASSLDVLRELFFGEGSRLTVL.

The chain joins TRBV9 to TRBJ1-1; D gene uncertain. CDR3 length: 15 amino acids. With 4 bases removed from V and 0 bases from J, the gap between germline ends came to 13 bases. Germline V gives CDR1 SGDLS, CDR2 YYNGEE. In DNA form, the CDR3 reads TGTGCCAGCAGCCCGACCCTCCGCTTGAACACTGAAGCTTTCTTT. Amino acid sequence: CASSPTLRLNTEAFF.